This T cell receptor beta chain was identified in a study of T cells in localized non-small cell lung cancer. Whole-study results and caveats: Of the tissues analyzed, uninvolved adjacent lung showed maximal T cell clonality, greater than tumor. When the top 100 tumor clones were examined, a median 57 of them also appeared in the adjacent lung, which was paired and uninvolved. Without multi-region sequencing, intratumor heterogeneity could not be excluded. Among blood samples, higher T cell density accompanied longer overall survival.

Generated by immunoSEQ multiplex PCR, the TCRdb table keeps only in-frame clones and is missing some. The table shows about 3,500 clones, with around 43% occurring only once. CDR3 size: 13 residues. V lost 10 bases to trimming and J lost 0 bases, with 7 bases between them. Germline values: CDR1 ENHRY, CDR2 SYGVKD. This clone has just a few counts. Its specificity is unknown. The TCR was taken from a male donor at least 60 years old with stage I lung adenocarcinoma. The chain links TRBV10-3 to TRBJ2-6, with no clear D. The sample here was lung tumor tissue, taken before any cancer treatment. The CDR3 DNA reads as TGTGCCAGTACAGACTCTGGGGCCAACGTCCTGACTTTC. Its protein is CASTDSGANVLTF.